One sample yielded the 20 T cell receptor beta chains listed below, sequenced in a study of blood T cell repertoires in COVID-19. TCRdb keeps only in-frame clones here, not all; method: immunoSEQ multiplex PCR. The sample has hundreds of thousands of clones; roughly 87% are singletons. The source material was PBMCs or T cells enriched from blood (not recorded which). These receptor sequences come from a woman aged 25 to 39 who had recovered from COVID-19.

The rearrangement links TRBV19 to TRBJ1-5; D ambiguous. This CDR3 is built from 12 residues. V lost 6 bases and J 4 bases, leaving 7 bases between the germline ends. CDR1 and CDR2 (germline): LNHDA, SQIVND (reference sequence). CDR3 sequence reads: CASSSLNQPQHF. The CDR3, as DNA: TGTGCCAGTAGCTCCTTGAATCAGCCCCAGCATTTT.

This chain links TRBV10-1 with TRBJ1-4; D remains unclear. Germline CDR1 and CDR2: WNHNN and SYGVQD (reference sequence). V was cut by 4 bases and J by 8 bases, with 14 bases left in between. There are 14 residues in the CDR3. The CDR3 spells CASSVEPTGEKLFF. In nucleotides, the CDR3 is TGCGCCAGCAGTGTGGAGCCTACGGGGGAAAAACTGTTTTTT.

A word on this clone: At the DNA level, this CDR3 is encoded by other sequences in the same sample as well. The CDR3 DNA follows: TGTGCCACCAGTGAGCCGGGACAGGGGAGCGAGACCCAGTACTTC. Translation gives CATSEPGQGSETQYF. The rearrangement joins TRBV24-1 to TRBJ2-5, with 10 bases lining up with TRBD1. V shed 4 bases and J 5 bases; nucleotides not matched to a gene: 6. This CDR3 comprises 15 residues. Germline-derived CDR1 and CDR2 are KGHDR and SFDVKD.

This chain uses TRBV5-8 with TRBJ1-2; D call uncertain. Germline values: CDR1 SGHTS, CDR2 YDEGEE. The germline V and J ends were trimmed by 3 bases and 8 bases, with 14 bases remaining between them. The CDR3 covers 13 residues. This chain's CDR3 is CASSSRVGFGYTF. Here the CDR3 DNA reads TGTGCCAGCAGCTCGCGGGTAGGGTTCGGCTACACCTTC.

J is TRBJ1-3 and V is TRBV7-9; D possibly corresponds to TRBD1 (6 bases). CDR1 is SEHNR, CDR2 FQNEAQ, per germline (reference sequence). The CDR3 spans 15 residues. With 3 bases removed from V and 1 base from J, the gap between germline ends came to 10 bases. CDR3 in DNA: TGTGCCAGCAGCTTGACCAGGGGTTCTGGAAACACCATATATTTT. Translation gives CASSLTRGSGNTIYF.

The DNA of the CDR3 is TGTGCCAGCAGGATACTTCTGGGACTAGCGGGGGTCGGGGAGCTGTTTTTT. It specifies CASRILLGLAGVGELFF. The chain is built from TRBV28 and TRBJ2-2; 14 bases line up with TRBD2. The germline CDR1 and CDR2 sequences are MDHEN and SYDVKM. With V trimmed by 6 bases and J by 7 bases, 10 bases remained unmatched. The length of the CDR3 is 17 residues.

The chain joins TRBV27 to TRBJ2-5; D is unclear. Between the trimmed V and J ends, which lost 5 bases and 7 bases, there was a span of 8 bases. The CDR3 has 11 amino acids. Germline loops: CDR1 MNHEY, CDR2 SMNVEV (reference sequence). As DNA, the CDR3 is TGTGCCAGCAGTAATCTTTGGACCCAGTACTTC. Protein: CASSNLWTQYF.

The J gene is TRBJ2-3, the V gene TRBV5-8, with TRBD2 matching over 8 bases. Germline V gene data show CDR1 as SGHTS and CDR2 as YDEGEE. This CDR3 region has 14 residues. The J segment lost 6 bases and the V segment lost 0 bases, leaving 3 bases of the junction unmatched. CDR3 loop: CASSLGRGADTQYF. CDR3 bases: TGTGCCAGCAGCTTGGGGCGGGGGGCTGATACGCAGTATTTT.

The table lists this clone with a count of one. The chain combines TRBV15 with TRBJ2-5; 8 bases map to TRBD2. The V gene end was trimmed by 1 base and the J gene end by 5 bases; junction bases not matched to a gene: 6. Germline-derived CDR1 and CDR2 are LNHNV and YYDKDF (reference sequence). This CDR3 is built from 15 residues. CDR3 sequence reads: CATSRAGGPLETQYF. CDR3 nucleotide sequence: TGTGCCACCAGCAGAGCGGGGGGGCCGTTGGAGACCCAGTACTTC.

V gene TRBV19 combines with J gene TRBJ2-2; D not resolved. This CDR3 has 15 amino acids. Per the germline V gene, CDR1 is LNHDA and CDR2 is SQIVND (reference sequence). The V end lost 2 bases, the J end lost 5 bases, and 12 bases lay between the germline ends. DNA of the CDR3: TGTGCCAGTAGTATAATCTCGGCGAGGACCGGGGAGCTGTTTTTT. This gives the protein CASSIISARTGELFF.

The rearrangement uses TRBV27 and TRBJ2-7; D is perhaps TRBD1 (6 bases). Deletions cut 0 bases from V and 3 bases from J, with 12 bases between. The CDR3 extends over 15 amino acids. CDR1 and CDR2 (germline): MNHEY, SMNVEV (reference sequence). This CDR3 is CASSLSSGGGYEQYF. CDR3 nucleotides: TGTGCCAGCAGTTTATCTTCTGGGGGCGGCTACGAGCAGTACTTC.

J is TRBJ1-5 and V is TRBV2, with D unclear. CDR1 and CDR2 from the germline V gene are SNHLY and FYNNEI. Trimming cost V 7 bases and J 9 bases, with 22 bases left between them. The CDR3 is 15 amino acids. For the CDR3, the DNA is TGTGCCAGCACTTCCCTCAGTGCCCAAAACCGGCCCCAGCATTTT. Encoded protein: CASTSLSAQNRPQHF.

This chain connects TRBV2 to TRBJ2-5; 8 bases are shared with TRBD1. This CDR3 spans 16 amino acids. Germline V gene data show CDR1 as SNHLY and CDR2 as FYNNEI. V shed 4 bases and J 2 bases; nucleotides not matched to a gene: 9. The CDR3 nucleotides read TGTGCCAGCAGTGTAGGGAGGACAGGGAGTCAAGAGACCCAGTACTTC. This codes for CASSVGRTGSQETQYF.

The gene calls are TRBV27 and TRBJ2-7; 9 nucleotides match TRBD1. Germline CDR1 MNHEY, CDR2 SMNVEV (reference sequence). This CDR3 is built from 14 residues. V gave up 2 bases and J gave up 3 bases; unmatched junction bases: 2. CDR3 nucleotide sequence: TGTGCCAGCAGTTTAGAGGGACAGGGCTACGAGCAGTACTTC. Its protein is CASSLEGQGYEQYF.

This clone has more than one count but fewer than ten. The rearrangement joins TRBV6-5 to TRBJ1-5; tentative D call: TRBD1 (5 bases). This CDR3 is built from 14 residues. Trimming took 2 bases from V and 5 from J, leaving 10 bases between them. Germline CDR1 reads MNHEY; CDR2 reads SVGAGI. CDR3 in DNA: TGTGCCAGCAGTTACGGTGCAGGGTATCAGCCCCAGCATTTT. This sequence encodes CASSYGAGYQPQHF.

The genes are TRBV2 and TRBJ1-6; 9 nucleotides line up with TRBD1. The V gene's germline CDR1 is SNHLY and CDR2 FYNNEI. The CDR3 is 16 amino acids. J lost 6 bases, V lost 7 bases, and 10 bases had no gene match. The CDR3 spells CASTQYLGQGNSPLHF. The CDR3 DNA sequence: TGTGCCAGCACCCAGTACCTGGGACAGGGTAATTCACCCCTCCACTTT.

V gene TRBV12-3 or TRBV12-4 combines with J gene TRBJ1-2; tentative D call: TRBD1 (6 bases). V lost 6 bases and J lost 6, with 14 bases in between. The CDR3 contains 13 residues. CDR3 sequence reads: CASSQQGPNGYTF. The CDR3 coding sequence is TGTGCCAGCAGCCAACAGGGACCCAATGGCTACACCTTC.

The chain carries TRBV9 and TRBJ2-1, with 11 bases that match TRBD2. This CDR3 region has 18 residues. Germline values: CDR1 SGDLS, CDR2 YYNGEE. With V trimmed by 4 bases and J by 0 bases, 9 bases remained unmatched. The CDR3 here is CASSSALAGGPSYNEQFF. CDR3 bases: TGTGCCAGCAGCTCCGCTCTAGCGGGGGGACCCTCCTACAATGAGCAGTTCTTC.

This chain links TRBV11-2 with TRBJ1-3, with TRBD1 identical over 7 bases. CDR1 is SGHAT and CDR2 is FQNNGV in the germline V gene. The V gene end was trimmed by 0 bases and the J gene end by 0 bases; junction bases not matched to a gene: 5. The CDR3 has 17 residues. The CDR3, as DNA: TGTGCCAGCAGCTTAGATGTGGGGGACAGCTCTGGAAACACCATATATTTT. It is translated as CASSLDVGDSSGNTIYF.

The V call is TRBV2, the J call TRBJ2-6; maybe TRBD1 (6 bases). CDR1 is SNHLY, CDR2 FYNNEI, per germline. CDR3 length equals 15 residues. Trimming left V 6 bases short and J 2 bases short, with 11 bases between. CDR3 loop: CASSRDITGANVLTF. DNA of the CDR3: TGTGCCAGCAGCCGGGACATTACTGGGGCCAACGTCCTGACTTTC.